The 27 T cell receptor beta chains in this list originate from one sample, sequenced in a study of control samples from healthy donors and cancer patients. Some clones are missing from TCRdb's copy, which holds only in-frame ones; the method was immunoSEQ multiplex PCR. The data show tens of thousands of clones, with less than 90% seen just once and roughly an eighth held by the top ten. Sequenced input: blood. Every receptor here comes from a woman in her seventies in good health.

The V gene is TRBV18, the J gene TRBJ2-7; D not certain. Trimming cost V 3 bases and J 4 bases, with 16 bases left between them. This CDR3 comprises 15 residues. The germline V gene encodes CDR1 KGHSH and CDR2 LQKENI. The CDR3 reads CASSPRYGPFYEQYF. The DNA for the CDR3 is TGTGCCAGCTCACCGAGGTACGGCCCATTTTACGAGCAGTACTTC.

The chain has TRBV9 and TRBJ1-2, with D possibly being TRBD1 (5 bases). With 0 bases removed from V and 8 bases from J, the gap between germline ends came to 14 bases. CDR1 SGDLS and CDR2 YYNGEE come from the germline V gene. The CDR3 is 14 amino acids. The DNA of the CDR3 is TGTGCCAGCAGCGTAGGGGACCTACGCTACGGCTACACCTTC. This gives the protein CASSVGDLRYGYTF.

Written as DNA, the CDR3 is TGTGCCACCCGCCTCCAGGCCGCCATCCAGCATTTT. Translation gives CATRLQAAIQHF. V usage is TRBV24-1 and J usage is TRBJ1-5; no definite D call. V lost 9 bases to trimming and J lost 12 bases, with 17 bases between them. Germline values: CDR1 KGHDR, CDR2 SFDVKD. The CDR3 spans 12 residues.

This sequence joins TRBV18 and TRBJ1-3; D uncertain. This CDR3 region has 15 residues. The V end was cut by 2 bases, the J end by 0 bases, with 8 bases between. Germline assignment: CDR1 KGHSH and CDR2 LQKENI. In DNA form, the CDR3 reads TGTGCCAGCTCACCAGGGGTCAACTCTGGAAACACCATATATTTT. It specifies CASSPGVNSGNTIYF. Supplemented by reference TRBV18 and TRBJ1-3, the full variable domain reads NAGVMQNPRHLVRRRGQEARLRCSPMKGHSHVYWYRQLPEEGLKFMVYLQKENIIDESGMPKERFSAEFPKEGPSILRIQQVVRGDSAAYFCASSPGVNSGNTIYFGEGSWLTVV.

This chain joins TRBV7-8 and TRBJ2-5; no clear D gene. V lost 1 base to trimming and J lost 2 bases, with 11 bases between them. This CDR3 region has 15 residues. CDR1 is SGHVS, CDR2 FQNEAQ, per germline. The CDR3 protein is CASSLVGLRQETQYF. In nucleotides, the CDR3 is TGTGCCAGCAGCTTAGTTGGGTTGCGACAAGAGACCCAGTACTTC.

This rearrangement joins TRBV10-3 to TRBJ2-2, with D perhaps TRBD2 (6 bases). V shed 7 bases and J shed 6 bases, with 9 bases lying between them. Germline CDR1 and CDR2: ENHRY and SYGVKD. This CDR3 is 12 amino acids long. For the CDR3, the DNA is TGTGCCATCAAGGAGGGGCCCGGGGAGCTGTTTTTT. It encodes CAIKEGPGELFF.

J is TRBJ1-1 and V is TRBV16; D gene ambiguous. The CDR3 loop spans 13 amino acids. Germline-derived CDR1 and CDR2 are KGHSY and FQNENV. V lost 1 base, J lost 10 bases, and 13 bases lay in between. For the CDR3, the DNA is TGTGCCAGCAGCCAATTTGGGCCCGAGCGAGCTTTCTTT. Its translation: CASSQFGPERAFF.

The rearrangement uses TRBV10-3 and TRBJ1-2; tentative D call: TRBD1 (5 bases). V was shortened by 3 bases and J by 8 bases, with 10 bases between the two germline ends. Germline CDR1 reads ENHRY; CDR2 reads SYGVKD. CDR3 length: 12 residues. The CDR3 DNA reads as TGTGCCATCAGTGAAGGGGAGTACGGCTACACCTTC. This codes for CAISEGEYGYTF.

The chain joins TRBV10-2 to TRBJ2-3; 11 nucleotides agree with TRBD2. Germline V gives CDR1 WSHSY, CDR2 SAAADI. V lost 6 bases, J lost 2 bases, and 13 bases stayed unmatched. The CDR3 extends over 18 amino acids. The CDR3 sequence: CASRDSAIAGGPTDTQYF. The CDR3 nucleotides are TGCGCCAGCAGGGACTCGGCGATAGCGGGGGGGCCCACAGATACGCAGTATTTT.

This rearrangement joins TRBV11-3 to TRBJ1-3; D is undetermined. The V gene lost 4 bases and the J gene lost 1 base, with 8 bases spanning the gap. CDR3 size: 14 residues. CDR1 is SGHNT and CDR2 is YENEEA in the germline V gene. CDR3 loop: CASSSSKSGNTIYF. DNA of the CDR3: TGTGCCAGCAGCTCTTCAAAATCTGGAAACACCATATATTTT. Drawing the rest from reference TRBV11-3 and TRBJ1-3, the complete variable domain is EAGVVQSPRYKIIEKKQPVAFWCNPISGHNTLYWYLQNLGQGPELLIRYENEEAVDDSQLPKDRFSAERLKGVDSTLKIQPAELGDSAVYLCASSSSKSGNTIYFGEGSWLTVV.

The chain has TRBV28 and TRBJ1-1; a possible D gene is TRBD1 (6 bases). The CDR3 runs 15 residues. Germline CDR1 and CDR2: MDHEN and SYDVKM. Trimming removed 3 bases from V and 2 bases from J, with 13 bases in between. The CDR3 coding sequence is TGTGCCAGCAGTTTCCGCGGGACAACCAACACTGAAGCTTTCTTT. Encoded protein: CASSFRGTTNTEAFF.

This chain joins TRBV16 and TRBJ1-5, with unresolved D. There are 13 residues in the CDR3. Trimming removed 3 bases from V and 7 bases from J, with 10 bases in between. CDR1 and CDR2 from the germline V gene are KGHSY and FQNENV. The chain's CDR3 is CASSQRGTQPQHF. The CDR3 DNA follows: TGTGCCAGCAGCCAGCGCGGTACCCAGCCCCAGCATTTT.

The CDR3 DNA is TGTGCTAGTGGTTTGGTATATTGGGCTGAAGCTTTCTTT. Translation: CASGLVYWAEAFF. The rearrangement uses TRBV12-5 and TRBJ1-1; D not certain. The CDR3 contains 13 residues. In germline, CDR1 is LGHNT, CDR2 FRNRAP. V lost 0 bases and J 6 bases, leaving 8 bases between the germline ends.

This chain joins TRBV2 and TRBJ1-2, with TRBD1 matching 9 bases. Trimming at V came to 5 bases and at J to 5 bases, leaving 6 bases not matched to a gene. Germline V gene data show CDR1 as SNHLY and CDR2 as FYNNEI. The length of the CDR3 is 14 residues. CDR3 nucleotides: TGTGCCAGCAGTACGACAGGGGGAGGTTATGGCTACACCTTC. As protein: CASSTTGGGYGYTF.

The chain is built from TRBV9 and TRBJ2-1; D gene uncertain. The germline V and J ends were trimmed by 4 bases and 10 bases, with 21 bases remaining between them. The CDR3 has 15 amino acids. From germline, CDR1 is SGDLS and CDR2 YYNGEE. The DNA for the CDR3 is TGTGCCAGCAGCTACACCCCTTTCGGCGTGGGAGAGCAGTTCTTC. It specifies CASSYTPFGVGEQFF.

This sequence joins TRBV28 and TRBJ2-7; D is possibly TRBD1 (5 bases). Per germline, CDR1 MDHEN and CDR2 SYDVKM. V lost 3 bases to trimming and J lost 3 bases, with 18 bases between them. The CDR3 sequence is 16 residues long. For the CDR3, the DNA is TGTGCCAGCAGTTTGCCCGTAGGGCAGGGTCACTACGAGCAGTACTTC. Encoded protein: CASSLPVGQGHYEQYF.

The chain has TRBV19 and TRBJ1-6; 9 bases line up with TRBD1. With V trimmed by 5 bases and J by 9 bases, 11 bases remained unmatched. This CDR3 comprises 16 residues. Germline CDR1 and CDR2: LNHDA and SQIVND (reference sequence). CDR3 protein: CASSASGTGNRSPLHF. CDR3 DNA: TGTGCCAGTAGTGCCTCCGGGACAGGGAACCGTTCACCCCTCCACTTT.

The chain uses TRBV18 and TRBJ1-2; D not resolved. Germline values: CDR1 KGHSH, CDR2 LQKENI. Between the trimmed V and J ends, which lost 4 bases and 8 bases, there was a span of 17 bases. This CDR3 is 14 amino acids long. In nucleotides, the CDR3 is TGTGCCAGCTCACTCACAGTCTACGCAGAAGGCTACACCTTC. It specifies CASSLTVYAEGYTF.

DNA of the CDR3: TGTGCCAGCAGCCAACAAAGACAGTCATTGGTAAATGAGCAGTTCTTC. Protein sequence: CASSQQRQSLVNEQFF. V usage is TRBV3-1 (or the pseudogene TRBV3-2) and J usage is TRBJ2-1; D is perhaps TRBD1 (5 bases). The CDR3 runs to 16 residues. V gave up 2 bases and J gave up 7 bases, with 18 bases separating them. Germline V gene lookup returns CDR1 LGHDT and CDR2 YNNKEL (reference sequence).

The genes are TRBV5-6 and TRBJ1-1; D uncertain. This CDR3 has 17 residues. V lost 0 bases to trimming and J lost 3 bases, with 18 bases between them. The germline CDR1 and CDR2 sequences are SGHDT and YYEEEE. The CDR3 sequence is CASSLAHTARGYTEAFF. CDR3 nucleotide sequence: TGTGCCAGCAGCTTGGCACACACCGCACGTGGGTACACTGAAGCTTTCTTT.

The rearrangement joins TRBV30 to TRBJ1-1; 7 positions match TRBD1. V lost 2 bases to trimming and J lost 3 bases; unmatched junction nucleotides: 9. Germline CDR1 GTSNPN, CDR2 SVGIG (reference sequence). The CDR3 covers 15 residues. CDR3 in DNA: TGTGCCTGGAGTCCTCTAGGGGGCGCGTACACTGAAGCTTTCTTT. It is translated as CAWSPLGGAYTEAFF.

This clone was detected a few times. This chain uses TRBV5-1 with TRBJ2-2, with 7 nucleotides matching TRBD2. V lost 4 bases and J lost 3; bases outside the gene matches: 3. The CDR3 covers 14 residues. The germline V gene encodes CDR1 SGHRS and CDR2 YFSETQ. The CDR3 sequence is CASSPAGYTGELFF. The CDR3 DNA is TGCGCCAGCAGCCCAGCGGGGTACACCGGGGAGCTGTTTTTT.

The rearrangement uses TRBV6-2 or TRBV6-3 and TRBJ1-2; no reliable D call. The germline V gene has CDR1 MNHEY and CDR2 SVGEGT. Trimming stripped 6 bases from V and 2 bases from J, with 7 bases between. There are 12 residues in the CDR3. In DNA form, the CDR3 reads TGTGCCAGCAGCCCCGGGAACTATGGCTACACCTTC. Its translation is CASSPGNYGYTF.

V usage is TRBV27 and J usage is TRBJ2-3, with D unresolved. Looked up from germline, CDR1 is MNHEY and CDR2 is SMNVEV (reference sequence). The V end lost 5 bases, the J end lost 7 bases, and 7 bases lay between the germline ends. This CDR3 comprises 11 residues. This CDR3 is CASSGYNTQYF. The DNA for the CDR3 is TGTGCCAGCAGTGGGTATAATACGCAGTATTTT.

The genes are TRBV12-3 or TRBV12-4 and TRBJ1-6; D call uncertain. This CDR3 comprises 13 residues. Trimming stripped 7 bases from V and 7 bases from J, with 11 bases between. The CDR3 region is CASTWQINSPLHF. DNA of the CDR3: TGTGCCAGCACCTGGCAGATCAATTCACCCCTCCACTTT.

CDR3 loop: CASSLSFRGTPLSYTF. The CDR3 bases are TGTGCCAGCAGTTTATCTTTCAGGGGCACCCCACTCAGCTACACCTTC. The genes are TRBV27 and TRBJ1-2, with D possibly matching TRBD1 (6 bases). Per the germline V gene, CDR1 is MNHEY and CDR2 is SMNVEV (reference sequence). V was pared by 0 bases and J by 9 bases, with 20 bases between. The CDR3 runs to 16 residues.

This sequence joins TRBV5-6 and TRBJ2-3; D assignment may be TRBD1 or TRBD2 (6 bases each). V was cut by 3 bases and J by 7 bases, with 27 bases left in between. The CDR3 is 18 amino acids. CDR1 and CDR2 from the germline V gene are SGHDT and YYEEEE. The CDR3 nucleotides read TGTGCCAGCAGCTCTGGGGGCGGGGCGGGCCGGGCGAGAAATACGCAGTATTTT. Its translation is CASSSGGGAGRARNTQYF.